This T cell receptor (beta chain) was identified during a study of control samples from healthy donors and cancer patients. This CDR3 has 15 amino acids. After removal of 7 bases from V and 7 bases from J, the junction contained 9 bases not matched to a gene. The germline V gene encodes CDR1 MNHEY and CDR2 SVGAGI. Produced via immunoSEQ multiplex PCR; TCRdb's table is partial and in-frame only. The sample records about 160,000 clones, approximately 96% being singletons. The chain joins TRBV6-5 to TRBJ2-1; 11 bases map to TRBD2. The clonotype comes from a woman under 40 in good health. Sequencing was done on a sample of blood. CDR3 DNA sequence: TGTGCCAGCACCAGAGCTAGCGGGGGGTGGAATGAGCAGTTCTTC. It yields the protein CASTRASGGWNEQFF.